This record covers a single T cell receptor (beta chain). There is no known antigen for this receptor. Base qualities are not provided; no much larger clone lies one nucleotide away. In the prospective study, participants were 18 to 89 years old, resided in around 25 geographic areas of the United States, and were enrolled through a virtual design. In the prospective study, cohorts were assigned on the basis of participant-reported clinical history obtained from a screening survey and a study questionnaire. For ImmuneRACE Cohort 3, a participant was defined as recovered based on two consecutive negative NP/OP PCR tests, clearance by a healthcare professional, or resolution of symptoms. Mobile phlebotomists in the prospective study collected whole blood, serum and a nasopharyngeal or oropharyngeal swab from every participant. Additional blood draws and questionnaires over an approximately 2-month period could optionally be provided by prospective study participants. Before DNA extraction, prospective study blood samples were shipped either frozen or at room temperature.

These data come from a study of blood T cell repertoires in COVID-19 (dated by TCRdb to the early 2020s). Study-level background: Collaborator samples came from the United States, Italy and Spain and covered acute and convalescent phases of COVID-19. Where HLA class I and class II types were available, the types were taken from metadata supplied by the sample provider, not from assay-based typing. The samples were drawn from the first 160 participants of the ongoing ImmuneRACE study and from 1,254 subjects provided by 6 global collaborators. The prospective study material was composed of cDNA or gDNA derived from T cells, B-cell-depleted T cells, or PBMCs. The repertoires were released in a freely available public database intended as a resource for research on the immune response to SARS-CoV-2. A de-identified subject ID, COVID-19 status, age in years and sex were almost always included in the sample metadata. Subjects who had been exposed to COVID-19, were actively infected with it, or had recovered from it provided the deeply sampled blood TCRbeta repertoires that made up the dataset. General findings and caveats noted by the study authors: The amount of clinical and demographic metadata varied by source and participant and was provided uncurated.

TCRbeta CDR3 regions were amplified from genomic DNA using the immunoSEQ Assay, a bias-controlled multiplex PCR. Per the authors' processing: The number of nucleated cells in each sample was estimated from the amplification of reference gene primers within the assay. To quantify the absolute abundance of each unique TCRbeta CDR3 rearrangement, sequence reads were collapsed and filtered. For each sample, productive Simpson clonality was calculated as the square root of Simpson's diversity index over productive rearrangements. TCRdb took over this immuneACCESS table, retaining in-frame rearrangements with V and J assigned. Such tables are incomplete; in checked studies, under half of the missing clones stem from an unresolved V gene, and the remainder is unexplained. Clone size and the V and J calls come from that table; the DNA yielded D and trimming. This sample is represented by some 320,000 clones; more than 75% of them were singletons. The top ten constitute 2% to 3% of the sample.

From its cysteine to its phenylalanine, the CDR3 spans 19 amino acids. Only the CDR3 DNA stays, 57 bases, in frame from base 1. From the germline V gene, CDR1 is SGDLS and CDR2 is YYNGEE. Ends trimmed: V by 3 bases, J by 6 bases; bases unmatched to a gene: 22. This TCR was recovered from a man in his sixties who had recovered from COVID-19. This chain joins TRBV9 to TRBJ1-1, with 8 bases matching TRBD1. Sequenced material: PBMCs or T cells enriched from blood (not recorded which). The bases are TGTGCCAGCAGCGCACAACTAACCGGGACAGACAGGGGTAGGGCTGAAGCTTTCTTT. It is translated as CASSAQLTGTDRGRAEAFF.